These 8 T cell receptor beta chains were all obtained from the same sample, sequenced in a study of PD-L1 blockade in urothelial cancer. Here immunoSEQ multiplex PCR was the method, and the copy in TCRdb shows in-frame clones only, minus some. The sample holds 130,000 or so clones, roughly 83% seen once. As for time point: pretreatment peripheral blood. The material sequenced was PBMCs, taken around atezolizumab (anti-PD-L1) treatment. These receptors came from a man aged 50 to 59 with urothelial cancer.

This clone was detected only once. The rearrangement uses TRBV6-4 and TRBJ1-5; D is undetermined. This CDR3 spans 13 amino acids. From germline, CDR1 is MRHNA and CDR2 SNTAGT. Deletions cut 5 bases from V and 6 bases from J, with 11 bases between. The CDR3 DNA is TGTGCCAGCAGTCGACAATTCGGTCAGCCCCAGCATTTT. Amino acids: CASSRQFGQPQHF.

This clone was detected once. V gene TRBV7-9 combines with J gene TRBJ2-5, with 15 bases matching TRBD2. V was pared by 1 base and J by 5 bases, with 5 bases of the junction left unmatched. There are 17 residues in the CDR3. In germline, CDR1 is SEHNR, CDR2 FQNEAQ (reference sequence). The CDR3 loop reads CASSLGTSGRAFETQYF. CDR3 sequence (DNA): TGTGCCAGCAGCTTAGGGACTAGCGGGAGGGCCTTCGAGACCCAGTACTTC.

This clone was counted a single time. V and J are TRBV30 and TRBJ1-5; TRBD1 aligns across 11 bases. The CDR3 extends over 13 amino acids. V lost 5 bases to trimming and J lost 4 bases; unmatched junction nucleotides: 1. Germline CDR1 and CDR2: GTSNPN and SVGIG (reference sequence). CDR3 coding DNA: TGTGCCTGGGGGACAGGGGGGAATCAGCCCCAGCATTTT. Translation: CAWGTGGNQPQHF.

This chain joins TRBV2 and TRBJ1-1, with unresolved D. Germline CDR1 reads SNHLY; CDR2 reads FYNNEI. This CDR3 comprises 15 residues. Trimming took 8 bases from V and 2 from J, leaving 18 bases between them. The CDR3 region is CASSPRAAENTEAFF. The CDR3 coding sequence is TGTGCCAGCTCCCCGCGGGCCGCTGAAAACACTGAAGCTTTCTTT.

The chain uses TRBV19 and TRBJ1-5, with D unresolved. Germline assignment: CDR1 LNHDA and CDR2 SQIVND (reference sequence). This CDR3 spans 14 amino acids. V lost 1 base to trimming and J lost 0 bases, with 4 bases between them. The CDR3 loop reads CASSIGHSNQPQHF. The CDR3 nucleotides are TGTGCCAGTAGTATAGGGCATAGCAATCAGCCCCAGCATTTT.

The genes are TRBV5-4 and TRBJ2-1, with D possibly TRBD2 on 6 matching bases. There are 14 residues in the CDR3. The germline gives CDR1 SGHNT, CDR2 YYREEE (reference sequence). V lost 4 bases and J lost 10, with 18 bases in between. The CDR3 sequence: CASSTGGGIQEQFF. CDR3 bases: TGTGCCAGCAGCACTGGTGGAGGGATTCAGGAGCAGTTCTTC.

The genes are TRBV18 and TRBJ2-2; D call uncertain. The V end lost 1 base, the J end lost 7 bases, and 10 bases lay between the germline ends. Germline V gene sequence: CDR1 KGHSH, CDR2 LQKENI. The CDR3 has 14 residues. The CDR3 region is CASSPLLGSGELFF. Here the CDR3 DNA reads TGTGCCAGCTCACCACTTTTGGGCAGCGGGGAGCTGTTTTTT. Full variable domain (missing parts from reference TRBV18 and TRBJ2-2): NAGVMQNPRHLVRRRGQEARLRCSPMKGHSHVYWYRQLPEEGLKFMVYLQKENIIDESGMPKERFSAEFPKEGPSILRIQQVVRGDSAAYFCASSPLLGSGELFFGEGSRLTVL.

This clone was seen just once. The chain recombines TRBV10-3 with TRBJ1-1; TRBD1 is a possible D gene (5 bases). V lost 0 bases and J 0 bases, leaving 8 bases between the germline ends. Per the germline V gene, CDR1 is ENHRY and CDR2 is SYGVKD. The length of the CDR3 is 15 residues. The CDR3 DNA is TGTGCCATCAGTGAGTCGGGCAGGGTGAACACTGAAGCTTTCTTT. It translates to CAISESGRVNTEAFF.